This record concerns one TCR beta chain sequence. Trimming cost V 3 bases and J 0 bases, with 11 bases left between them. CDR1 KGHSH and CDR2 LQKENI come from the germline V gene. CDR3 length equals 15 residues. This specimen comes from a study of T cell changes during pregnancy in multiple sclerosis. TCRdb's table, derived via immunoSEQ multiplex PCR, lists solely in-frame clones and lacks some. The top ten hold 0.37% of the sample, which has some 49,000 clones, almost 95% seen once. The origin of this receptor is a female donor in good health, enrolled as a control in a pregnancy study. The sequenced sample was CD4+ T cells from peripheral blood mononuclear cells, obtained in the second trimester of pregnancy. The chain joins TRBV18 to TRBJ1-2; D remains ambiguous. In DNA form, the CDR3 reads TGTGCCAGCTCACCTTTACAGTCGTCTAACTATGGCTACACCTTC. This sequence encodes CASSPLQSSNYGYTF.